This T cell receptor beta chain emerged from a study of siplizumab effects on memory and regulatory T cells. Study-wide points: It seemed that naive T cells were more diverse than memory cells and were major contributors to the alloresponse. With siplizumab, Treg-derived clones averaged roughly 66% of mappable alloreactive CD4+ clones, versus 26.9% in controls. In siplizumab cultures, the suppressive function of proliferating Tregs remained unconfirmed.

In regard to this clone: Its antigen is not known.

Some clones are missing from TCRdb's copy, which holds only in-frame ones; the method was immunoSEQ multiplex PCR. The sample carries roughly 100,000 clones, roughly 95% recorded once. The CDR3 length is 16 residues. V was clipped by 4 bases and J by 4 bases, with 19 bases between them. Germline lookup yields CDR1 SNHLY and CDR2 FYNNEI. Input material: naive CD4+ T cells sorted from blood. The receptor's source is a human donor in good health. The chain recombines TRBV2 with TRBJ1-1, with unresolved D. The CDR3 region has the DNA TGTGCCAGCAGTGTATTAACAGCAGTGGCAGCCACTGAAGCTTTCTTT. Its protein is CASSVLTAVAATEAFF.